A selection of T cell receptor beta chains follows, all from one sample in a study of T cell repertoires in aging, cancer and after chemotherapy. TCRdb used MiXCR to reprocess the multiplex PCR reads, holding one entry per CDR3 protein. The sample shows about 8,700 distinct CDR3 sequences, 45% to 55% of them seen only once. Specimen: blood. The receptors here all came from a human donor in good health. Each CDR3 is given with its conserved first and last residue. The D gene is left open where the match is weak. Some rows have no size entry. The others give once, few or many, or a class for an expanded clone.

d_call j_call clone_size v_call cdr3_aa cdr3_nt
TRBD1 TRBJ1-2 - TRBV6-5 CASSMGQGDYGYTF TGTGCCAGCAGCATGGGACAGGGAGACTATGGCTACACCTTC
TRBD1 TRBJ1-2 few TRBV5-4 CASSSTGGGGYTF TGTGCCAGCAGTTCCACAGGGGGCGGTGGCTACACCTTC
- TRBJ2-6 - TRBV29-1 CSVDGSSGANVLTF TGCAGCGTCGACGGGAGCTCTGGGGCCAACGTCCTGACTTTC
TRBD1 TRBJ1-5 - TRBV19 CAGPYGTGVNQPQHF TGTGCCGGGCCGTACGGGACAGGGGTAAATCAGCCCCAGCATTTT
- TRBJ2-2 few TRBV6-5 CASSYSAGEWTGELFF TGTGCCAGCAGTTACTCGGCAGGGGAGTGGACCGGGGAGCTGTTTTTT
- TRBJ2-7 - TRBV27 CASQRGHAYEQYF TGTGCCAGCCAACGGGGGCACGCCTACGAGCAGTACTTC
TRBD2 TRBJ2-1 - TRBV6-1 CASSAGLAGRDEQFF TGTGCCAGCAGCGCCGGACTAGCGGGGCGGGATGAGCAGTTCTTC
- TRBJ2-5 - TRBV6-5 CASLGSFTGETQYF TGTGCCTCCCTCGGCAGCTTTACGGGGGAGACCCAGTACTTC
- TRBJ1-1 - TRBV5-1 CASRGGQSWTEAFF TGCGCCAGCCGGGGAGGACAGTCGTGGACTGAAGCTTTCTTT
- TRBJ1-2 few TRBV5-6 CASSSSGPNTF TGTGCCAGCAGCTCCTCGGGACCAAACACCTTC
TRBD1 TRBJ2-7 - TRBV5-6 CASSPDRGRRGYEQYF TGCGCCAGCAGCCCGGACAGGGGGCGCCGGGGTTACGAGCAGTACTTC
- TRBJ2-7 - TRBV6-2/TRBV6-3 CASSPSGWEQYF TGTGCCAGCAGTCCCTCGGGTTGGGAGCAGTACTTC
- TRBJ2-3 few TRBV11-1 CASTAGEFGTDTQYF TGTGCCAGCACCGCTGGGGAGTTTGGCACAGATACGCAGTATTTT
TRBD2 TRBJ2-7 once TRBV6-5 CASSPGGGPSEQYF TGTGCCAGCAGTCCCGGGGGAGGGCCCTCCGAGCAGTACTTC
- TRBJ1-6 - TRBV19 CASSMGFNSPLHF TGTGCCAGTAGTATGGGGTTCAATTCACCCCTCCACTTT
- TRBJ1-1 - TRBV27 CASSLGMGITEAFF -
TRBD2 TRBJ2-3 once TRBV30 CAWSLRLAGATDTQYF TGTGCCTGGAGTTTAAGACTAGCGGGGGCCACAGATACGCAGTATTTT
TRBD1 TRBJ1-2 few TRBV12-3/TRBV12-4 CASSFQSGTVGYTF TGTGCCAGCAGTTTTCAATCGGGGACAGTTGGCTACACCTTC
TRBD1 TRBJ2-5 - TRBV4-2 CASSQRQGGREETQYF TGCGCCAGCAGCCAACGACAGGGCGGTAGGGAGGAGACCCAGTACTTC
- TRBJ1-3 - TRBV6-1 CASLRGISGNTIYF TGTGCCAGCTTAAGGGGAATCTCTGGAAACACCATATATTTT
- TRBJ2-3 few TRBV27 CASTPGTRGAQYF TGTGCCAGCACTCCCGGGACCCGCGGAGCGCAGTATTTT
- TRBJ1-1 - TRBV5-1 CASSSQGNTEAFF TGCGCCAGCAGCTCTCAGGGGAACACTGAAGCTTTCTTT
- TRBJ1-2 few TRBV15 CATSREEGDGYTF TGTGCCACCAGCAGAGAGGAGGGCGATGGCTACACCTTC
- TRBJ1-1 - TRBV19 CASSVDPRTFMNTEAFF TGTGCCAGTAGTGTCGACCCGAGGACTTTTATGAACACTGAAGCTTTCTTT
- TRBJ2-3 few TRBV6-1 CASSDPEAQYF TGTGCCAGCAGTGATCCCGAGGCGCAGTATTTT
- TRBJ1-1 - TRBV19 CASSIAGPNTEAFF TGTGCCAGTAGTATCGCGGGGCCCAACACTGAAGCTTTCTTT
- TRBJ2-5 - TRBV7-6 CASSNRETQYF TGTGCCAGCAGCAACCGGGAGACCCAGTACTTC
TRBD1 TRBJ2-1 - TRBV6-1 CASSSVTGALANEQFF TGTGCCAGCAGTTCCGTCACAGGGGCTCTAGCCAATGAGCAGTTCTTC
- TRBJ2-1 few TRBV19 CASSIIGGFLYNEQFF TGTGCCAGTAGTATAATAGGGGGGTTCTTGTACAATGAGCAGTTCTTC
- TRBJ2-6 few TRBV6-1 CAYSQGPGANVLTF TGTGCTTACTCGCAGGGTCCTGGGGCCAACGTCCTGACTTTC
TRBD2 TRBJ2-6 - TRBV19 CASRRTSGNYLDSGANVLTF TGTGCCAGTAGACGGACTAGCGGGAACTACCTCGACTCTGGGGCCAACGTCCTGACTTTC
- TRBJ2-7 - TRBV30 CAWSVGGGIYEQYF TGTGCCTGGAGTGTCGGAGGGGGAATCTACGAGCAGTACTTC